This T cell receptor (beta chain) originates from a study of blood T cell repertoires in COVID-19. At the level of the study: The analysed material was cDNA or gDNA that came from T cells, B-cell-depleted T cells, or PBMCs.

This clone appeared a few times. Original handling: Amplification of reference gene primers was used by the study to estimate nucleated cell counts. Profiled with immunoSEQ multiplex PCR; TCRdb holds only in-frame clones, not every one. Clone size and V and J calls were adopted from that table, with D and trimming inferred from the DNA. The repertoire includes about 140,000 clones, roughly 78% of them detected once, and around 4% sits in the top ten. This CDR3 spans 12 amino acids. CDR1 is SQVTM, CDR2 ANQGSEA, per germline. V lost 4 bases and J lost 1, with 7 bases in between. The sample consisted of peripheral blood. This TCR derives from a man aged 60-69 years with acute or convalescent COVID-19. This chain connects TRBV29-1 to TRBJ1-1; D is unclear. CDR3 bases: TGCAGCGTTGTGCCAGGGAACACTGAAGCTTTCTTT. The encoded protein is CSVVPGNTEAFF.